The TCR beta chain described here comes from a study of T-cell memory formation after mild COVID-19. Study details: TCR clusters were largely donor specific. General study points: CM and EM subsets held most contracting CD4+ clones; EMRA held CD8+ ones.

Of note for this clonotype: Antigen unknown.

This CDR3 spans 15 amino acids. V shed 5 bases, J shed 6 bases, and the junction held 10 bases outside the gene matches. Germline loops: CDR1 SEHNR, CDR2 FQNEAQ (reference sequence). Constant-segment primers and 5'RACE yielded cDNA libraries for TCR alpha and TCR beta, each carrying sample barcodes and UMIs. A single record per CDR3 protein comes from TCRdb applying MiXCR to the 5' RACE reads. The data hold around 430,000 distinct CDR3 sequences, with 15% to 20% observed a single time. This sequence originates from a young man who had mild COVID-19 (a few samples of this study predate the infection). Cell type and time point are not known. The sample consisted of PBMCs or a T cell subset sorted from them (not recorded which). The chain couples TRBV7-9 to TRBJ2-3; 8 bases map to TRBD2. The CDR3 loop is CASSPSGGGWDTQYF. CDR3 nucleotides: TGTGCCAGCAGCCCCAGCGGGGGAGGCTGGGATACGCAGTATTTT.